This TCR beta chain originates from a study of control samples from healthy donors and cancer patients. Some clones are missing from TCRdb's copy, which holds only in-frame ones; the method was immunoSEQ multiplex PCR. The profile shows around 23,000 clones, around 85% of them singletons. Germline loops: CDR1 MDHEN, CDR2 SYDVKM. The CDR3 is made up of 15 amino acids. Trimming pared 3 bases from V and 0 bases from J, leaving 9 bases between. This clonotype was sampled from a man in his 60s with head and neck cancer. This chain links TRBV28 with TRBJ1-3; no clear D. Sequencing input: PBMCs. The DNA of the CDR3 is TGTGCCAGCAGTTTCGGGGTCCTCTCTGGAAACACCATATATTTT. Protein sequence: CASSFGVLSGNTIYF.